The 14 T cell receptor beta chains below come from one sample, sequenced in a study of shared clonotypes between healthy human individuals. Naive CD8 populations comprised CD45RO-negative cells positively selected for CCR7, excluding terminally differentiated effector memory CD45RA+ cells. TCRdb's table, derived via immunoSEQ multiplex PCR, lists solely in-frame clones and lacks some. The sample yields about 2.2 million clones, under 95% seen once. The specimen was naive CD8+ T cells from PBMCs. Source of these receptors: a man between 18 and 35 years old in good health. Some clones in this sample may be carry-over from other donors' samples.

The rearrangement links TRBV6-1 to TRBJ1-3; D is perhaps TRBD1 (6 bases). From germline, CDR1 is MNHNS and CDR2 SASEGT. The CDR3 is 15 amino acids. Trimming removed 7 bases from V and 0 bases from J, with 13 bases in between. The CDR3 region is CASTRQAISGNTIYF. CDR3 DNA sequence: TGTGCCAGCACCAGACAGGCCATCTCTGGAAACACCATATATTTT.

The genes are TRBV7-3 and TRBJ1-1, with 9 bases fitting TRBD1. This CDR3 spans 17 amino acids. V was pared by 5 bases and J by 1 base, with 11 bases of the junction left unmatched. CDR1 SGHTA and CDR2 FQGTGA come from the germline V gene. The CDR3 spells CASSPTPWDRENTEAFF. The CDR3 DNA reads TGTGCCAGCAGCCCTACCCCCTGGGACAGGGAGAACACTGAAGCTTTCTTT.

This clone was seen a single time. The chain couples TRBV21-1 to TRBJ1-1; the D call of TRBD1 is as the table states it, not checked on the DNA. TRBV21-1 is termed a pseudogene. CDR3 length: 16 residues. CDR3 sequence: CASSKIPGQGNTEAFF. CDR3 nucleotide sequence: TGTGCCAGCAGCAAAATCCCGGGACAAGGGAACACTGAAGCTTTCTTT.

The CDR3 DNA follows: TGTGCCAACAAGCGGACCGGGAGAAGGCGTGCAGATACGCAGTATTTT. Translated: CANKRTGRRRADTQYF. The genes are TRBV5-3 and TRBJ2-3, with D possibly being TRBD2 (6 bases). TRBV5-3 is designated an ORF whose function remains uncertain. Trimming took off 9 bases at V and 4 bases at J, with 24 bases between the two ends. The CDR3 length is 16 residues.

The chain is built from TRBV5-6 and TRBJ2-5; D assignment may be TRBD1 or TRBD2 (5 bases each). Deletions cut 1 base from V and 3 bases from J, with 10 bases between. CDR1 and CDR2 (germline): SGHDT, YYEEEE. The CDR3 is 14 amino acids. The CDR3 protein is CASSLRQGEETQYF. The DNA for the CDR3 is TGTGCCAGCAGCTTGAGGCAGGGAGAAGAGACCCAGTACTTC.

The chain has TRBV28 and TRBJ1-1, with D hard to call. V was pared by 3 bases and J by 1 base, with 9 bases between. From germline, CDR1 is MDHEN and CDR2 SYDVKM. CDR3 length equals 14 residues. The CDR3 here is CASSFWAENTEAFF. CDR3 nucleotide sequence: TGTGCCAGCAGTTTTTGGGCAGAGAACACTGAAGCTTTCTTT.

The gene calls are TRBV6-1 and TRBJ2-7; 8 positions match TRBD1. In germline, CDR1 is MNHNS, CDR2 SASEGT. Trimming removed 2 bases from V and 3 bases from J; junction bases left unmatched: 6. The CDR3 is made up of 15 amino acids. For the CDR3, the DNA is TGTGCCAGCAGTGAACGAGGACAGGGCCACTACGAGCAGTACTTC. Encoded protein: CASSERGQGHYEQYF.

This clone came up a few times. The V call is TRBV7-9, the J call TRBJ1-5; D is undetermined. The V gene lost 1 base and the J gene lost 2 bases, with 12 bases spanning the gap. The germline V gene has CDR1 SEHNR and CDR2 FQNEAQ (reference sequence). This CDR3 is 16 amino acids long. This chain's CDR3 is CASSLGEGFGNQPQHF. In DNA, the CDR3 is TGTGCCAGCAGCTTAGGGGAGGGATTCGGCAATCAGCCCCAGCATTTT.

V gene TRBV27 combines with J gene TRBJ2-3; D possibly corresponds to TRBD2 (6 bases). Germline CDR1 is MNHEY and CDR2 is SMNVEV (reference sequence). The V end was cut by 6 bases, the J end by 8 bases, with 12 bases between. This CDR3 is built from 12 residues. The CDR3 loop reads CASSPLEGTQYF. In nucleotides, the CDR3 is TGTGCCAGCAGCCCTTTGGAGGGTACGCAGTATTTT.

The genes are TRBV28 and TRBJ1-2, with D maybe TRBD1 (5 bases). The CDR3 loop spans 14 amino acids. The germline gives CDR1 MDHEN, CDR2 SYDVKM. Trimming shortened V by 2 bases and J by 5 bases, and 12 bases separated the two germline ends. The CDR3 DNA reads as TGTGCCAGCAGTTTAGAGGGGCCAAGATATGGCTACACCTTC. Encoded protein: CASSLEGPRYGYTF.

The chain recombines TRBV27 with TRBJ2-1, with D possibly TRBD1 on 5 matching bases. The CDR3 runs to 15 residues. Per germline, CDR1 MNHEY and CDR2 SMNVEV (reference sequence). Trimming stripped 5 bases from V and 4 bases from J, with 15 bases between. The DNA of the CDR3 is TGTGCCAGCAGTCCAGGGCCTTCGTATTACAATGAGCAGTTCTTC. Its protein product is CASSPGPSYYNEQFF.

The chain joins TRBV19 to TRBJ1-3, with D tentatively TRBD1 (6 bases). Trimming shortened V by 4 bases and J by 0 bases, and 16 bases separated the two germline ends. The CDR3 sequence is 17 residues long. Per the germline V gene, CDR1 is LNHDA and CDR2 is SQIVND (reference sequence). CDR3 residues: CASSTYWTESSGNTIYF. CDR3 nucleotides: TGTGCCAGTAGTACCTACTGGACAGAGAGCTCTGGAAACACCATATATTTT.

V gene TRBV6-1 combines with J gene TRBJ1-1, with D perhaps TRBD1 (6 bases). Between the trimmed V and J ends, which lost 6 bases and 3 bases, there was a span of 14 bases. This CDR3 contains 14 residues. Germline V gives CDR1 MNHNS, CDR2 SASEGT. The CDR3 coding sequence is TGTGCCAGCAGCGACACCGAGGGGGACACTGAAGCTTTCTTT. Translation: CASSDTEGDTEAFF.

Points on this clone: The same CDR3 arises from other DNA sequences in this sample as well. J is TRBJ2-1 and V is TRBV7-6; D is unresolved. Trimming stripped 1 base from V and 4 bases from J, with 5 bases between. The CDR3 has 13 residues. Per germline, CDR1 SGHVS and CDR2 FNYEAQ. The CDR3 protein is CASSLGRYNEQFF. The DNA for the CDR3 is TGTGCCAGCAGCTTAGGCCGATACAATGAGCAGTTCTTC.